The clone carrying this T cell receptor beta chain was observed many times. The antigen is undetermined. These data originate in a study of spatial heterogeneity in lung cancer. In the study overall: The cohort: about 79 early-stage, untreated non-small cell lung cancer patients. Study-level points and caveats: At resection, ubiquitous expanded tumor TCRs appeared in blood more than at follow-up.

TCRdb redid the calling of the 5' RACE reads with MiXCR, one entry per CDR3 protein. This table has around 120,000 distinct CDR3 sequences, more than 9% appearing once. CDR3 length: 13 amino acids. Per germline, CDR1 KGHSH and CDR2 LQKENI. Trimming removed 6 bases from V and 3 bases from J, with 11 bases in between. Regarding time point: blood at routine non-recurrence follow-up after resection. No cell sorting; template was whole RNA from tumor, lung tissue or PBMC. The chain is built from TRBV18 and TRBJ1-2; possible D gene TRBD1, 5 bases. The source is a male donor with early-stage non-small cell lung cancer. Sequencing used PBMCs, obtained at follow-up. Written as DNA, the CDR3 is TGTGCCAGCTCGCAGACAGTCTACTATGGCTACACCTTC. Translated: CASSQTVYYGYTF.